These T cell receptor beta chains were read from a single sample in a study of identical twins. Via MiXCR, TCRdb re-called the 5' RACE reads, giving one row per CDR3 protein. The sample has roughly 1.6 million distinct CDR3 sequences, under 35% seen once; the top ten hold about 0.25%. The sequencing input was cord blood. The source is a newborn girl in good health. Both conserved end residues are part of each CDR3. D genes are given only for firm matches. Size tells how often a clone was seen (once, few, many) or the class of an expanded clone, and some rows leave it out.

CDR3 length	V gene	clone size	J gene	D gene	CDR3 protein	CDR3 DNA
14	TRBV5-1	few	TRBJ2-5	.	CASSLARVDETQYF	TGCGCCAGCAGCTTGGCCAGGGTTGATGAGACCCAGTACTTC
15	TRBV12-3/TRBV12-4	.	TRBJ1-6	.	CASSLARNGNSPLHF	TGTGCCAGCAGTTTAGCTCGCAACGGGAATTCACCCCTCCACTTT
16	TRBV18	few	TRBJ2-1	TRBD2	CASSSATSGRIIEQFF	TGTGCCAGCTCATCCGCGACTAGCGGGAGAATAATTGAGCAGTTCTTC
12	TRBV29-1	.	TRBJ1-2	.	CSVEDSPYGYTF	TGCAGCGTTGAAGATTCCCCGTATGGCTACACCTTC
13	TRBV20-1	.	TRBJ2-5	TRBD2	CSARLAPQETQYF	TGCAGTGCGCGACTAGCCCCACAAGAGACCCAGTACTTC
15	TRBV6-5	many	TRBJ1-6	TRBD1	CASSYGQGGNSPLHF	TGTGCCAGCAGTTACGGACAGGGTGGTAATTCACCCCTCCACTTT
14	TRBV29-1	.	TRBJ2-3	TRBD1	CSIGGQSRTDTQYF	TGCAGCATTGGGGGACAGAGCCGCACAGATACGCAGTATTTT
15	TRBV7-2	many	TRBJ1-5	.	CASSLGGNSNQPQHF	TGTGCCAGCAGCTTAGGGGGGAATAGCAATCAGCCCCAGCATTTT
14	TRBV20-1	.	TRBJ2-1	.	CSARRYTLYNEQFF	TGCAGTGCTAGGAGGTACACCCTTTACAATGAGCAGTTCTTC
13	TRBV29-1	.	TRBJ1-2	.	CGAVRAGNYGYTF	TGCGGCGCCGTAAGGGCAGGGAACTATGGCTACACCTTC
12	TRBV28	.	TRBJ2-4	.	CASSLPRDIQYF	TGTGCCAGCAGTCTGCCCCGGGACATTCAGTACTTC
10	TRBV6-2/TRBV6-3	.	TRBJ2-7	.	CASSYGRRYF	TGTGCCAGCAGTTACGGGAGAAGGTACTTC
14	TRBV20-1	few	TRBJ1-1	.	CSARDIGPNTEAFF	TGCAGTGCTAGAGATATCGGCCCGAACACTGAAGCTTTCTTT
15	TRBV7-9	.	TRBJ2-5	TRBD2	CASSLGTSPQETQYF	TGTGCCAGCAGCTTGGGGACTAGCCCCCAAGAGACCCAGTACTTC
18	TRBV3-1	.	TRBJ2-4	.	CASSQDKEPPLAKNIQYF	TGTGCCAGCAGCCAAGATAAGGAACCCCCCTTAGCCAAAAACATTCAGTACTTC